The 8 T cell receptor beta chains given below trace back to one sample, sequenced in a study of blood T cell repertoires in COVID-19. Repertoires were generated with immunoSEQ multiplex PCR, while TCRdb's copy carries only in-frame clones and drops some. Among roughly 240,000 clones, 65% to 90% were seen once, and the ten largest hold about 2.1%. Sample: peripheral blood. These receptors all stem from a middle-aged man who had recovered from COVID-19.

V usage is TRBV11-3 and J usage is TRBJ2-3; 7 positions match TRBD2. The CDR3 sequence is 17 residues long. Trimming at V came to 0 bases and at J to 1 base, leaving 7 bases not matched to a gene. In germline, CDR1 is SGHNT, CDR2 YENEEA. Written as DNA, the CDR3 is TGTGCCAGCAGCTTAGATCATCAGGGAGGGGGCACAGATACGCAGTATTTT. It specifies CASSLDHQGGGTDTQYF.

On this clone itself: Possible read error: a much larger clone is one base away. The chain couples TRBV11-3 to TRBJ2-5; the D gene is possibly TRBD2 (5 bases). CDR1 is SGHNT, CDR2 YENEEA, per germline. This CDR3 region has 14 residues. Here the CDR3 reads CASSFRGWQEAQYF. The CDR3 nucleotides read TGTGCCAGCAGCTTTCGGGGATGGCAAGAGGCCCAGTACTTC.

The V gene is TRBV2, the J gene TRBJ1-3, with unresolved D. CDR3 length equals 16 residues. From germline, CDR1 is SNHLY and CDR2 FYNNEI. The V and J ends lost 5 bases and 0 bases respectively, with 14 bases between them. In DNA, the CDR3 is TGTGCCAGCAGTTCCCGTTTAAGCCTCTCTGGAAACACCATATATTTT. This translates into CASSSRLSLSGNTIYF.

The chain combines TRBV4-3 with TRBJ2-7, with 7 bases fitting TRBD1. Germline V gene lookup returns CDR1 LGHNA and CDR2 YSLEER. V gave up 6 bases and J gave up 0 bases; unmatched junction bases: 8. The CDR3 runs 15 residues. CDR3 DNA sequence: TGCGCCAGCAGTCACGACAGGGCCGCCTCCTACGAGCAGTACTTC. It is translated as CASSHDRAASYEQYF.

The V call is TRBV5-5, the J call TRBJ2-7; weak D call: TRBD2 (6 bases). The CDR3 is 11 amino acids. V was pared by 0 bases and J by 10 bases, with 8 bases between. Germline CDR1 SGHKS, CDR2 YYEKEE (reference sequence). The CDR3 coding sequence is TGTGCCAGCAGCTTGGGTGGGACTCAGTACTTC. Protein: CASSLGGTQYF.

J is TRBJ2-5 and V is TRBV18; 8 bases line up with TRBD2. The CDR3 loop spans 15 amino acids. V shed 0 bases, J shed 5 bases, and the junction held 5 bases outside the gene matches. Germline V gene sequence: CDR1 KGHSH, CDR2 LQKENI. The chain's CDR3 is CASSPPTSGGETQYF. Written as DNA, the CDR3 is TGTGCCAGCTCACCACCAACTAGCGGAGGGGAGACCCAGTACTTC.

This clone has only one observation. The rearrangement links TRBV9 to TRBJ2-5; TRBD2 matches 12 bases. V gave up 5 bases and J gave up 1 base; unmatched junction bases: 9. CDR1 and CDR2 from the germline V gene are SGDLS and YYNGEE. The CDR3 length is 17 residues. CDR3 protein: CASSGISLAGGQETQYF. As DNA, the CDR3 is TGTGCCAGCAGTGGAATATCACTAGCGGGAGGCCAAGAGACCCAGTACTTC.

This clone turned up a few times. The chain joins TRBV5-4 to TRBJ1-5, with no clear D. With 8 bases removed from V and 4 bases from J, the gap between germline ends came to 4 bases. The CDR3 sequence is 10 residues long. The germline CDR1 and CDR2 sequences are SGHNT and YYREEE (reference sequence). This CDR3 is CASPNQPQHF. DNA of the CDR3: TGTGCCAGTCCTAATCAGCCCCAGCATTTT.